This T cell receptor beta chain was captured by sequencing in a study of cytomegalovirus exposure and HLA in healthy donors. Overall study: About 80 million unique TCRs from HLA-typed donors made up an early data release. Findings and limits, study-wide: Later, TCR association rates were found to vary by HLA locus, highest for DRB1 and lowest for HLA-C. A later analysis associated 15,000 to 20,000 TCR beta sequences with HLA alleles at a 0.05 false discovery rate.

Use of 60 Vbeta and 13 Jbeta primers characterized the PCR. How the authors handled the data: Unique TCR beta chains totaled some 80 million in a later count, with approximately 11 million of them shared. Here immunoSEQ multiplex PCR was the method, and the copy in TCRdb shows in-frame clones only, minus some. V and J calls plus clone size are reproduced from that table; the DNA served to infer D and trimming. The data contain approximately 120,000 clones, over 70% of them singletons. Comments on this clone: Its antigen remains unknown.

Germline values: CDR1 SGHKS, CDR2 YYEKEE (reference sequence). V was trimmed by 4 bases and J by 0 bases, leaving 17 bases between them. CDR3 length: 17 amino acids. This rearrangement joins TRBV5-5 to TRBJ2-1; the D is unclear. This TCR came from a man aged 40-50 years in good health and CMV-seropositive. The sample comprised PBMCs. The CDR3, as DNA: TGTGCCAGCAGCCTGTTTGTCCGCTCGAGCTCCTACAATGAGCAGTTCTTC. Translation: CASSLFVRSSSYNEQFF. Combining the CDR3 with reference TRBV5-5 and TRBJ2-1 gives the whole variable domain DAGVTQSPTHLIKTRGQQVTLRCSPISGHKSVSWYQQVLGQGPQFIFQYYEKEERGRGNFPDRFSARQFPNYSSELNVNALLLGDSALYLCASSLFVRSSSYNEQFFGPGTRLTVL.